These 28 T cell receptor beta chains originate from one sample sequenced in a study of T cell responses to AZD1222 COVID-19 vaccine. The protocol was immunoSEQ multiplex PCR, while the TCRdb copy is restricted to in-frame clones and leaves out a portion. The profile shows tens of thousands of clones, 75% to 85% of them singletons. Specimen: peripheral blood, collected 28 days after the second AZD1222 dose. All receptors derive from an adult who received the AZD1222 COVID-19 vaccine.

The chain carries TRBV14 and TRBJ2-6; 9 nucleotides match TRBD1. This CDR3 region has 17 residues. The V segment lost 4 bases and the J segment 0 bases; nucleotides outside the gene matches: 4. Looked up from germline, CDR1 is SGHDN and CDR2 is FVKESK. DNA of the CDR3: TGTGCCAGCAGCCGGGACAGGGCCTTCTCTGGGGCCAACGTCCTGACTTTC. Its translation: CASSRDRAFSGANVLTF.

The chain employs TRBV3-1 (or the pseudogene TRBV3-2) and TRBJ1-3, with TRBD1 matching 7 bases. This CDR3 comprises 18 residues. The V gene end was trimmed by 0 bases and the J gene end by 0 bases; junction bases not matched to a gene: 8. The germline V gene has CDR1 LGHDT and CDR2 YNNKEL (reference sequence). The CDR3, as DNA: TGTGCCAGCAGCCAAGAAAGACAGGGACGGAGCTCTGGAAACACCATATATTTT. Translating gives CASSQERQGRSSGNTIYF.

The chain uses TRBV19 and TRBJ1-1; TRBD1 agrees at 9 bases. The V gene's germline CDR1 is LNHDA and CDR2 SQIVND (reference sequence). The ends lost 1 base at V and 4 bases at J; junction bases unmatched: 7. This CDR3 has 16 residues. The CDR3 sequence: CASSIVIIQGATEAFF. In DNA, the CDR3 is TGTGCCAGTAGTATAGTGATAATACAGGGGGCCACTGAAGCTTTCTTT.

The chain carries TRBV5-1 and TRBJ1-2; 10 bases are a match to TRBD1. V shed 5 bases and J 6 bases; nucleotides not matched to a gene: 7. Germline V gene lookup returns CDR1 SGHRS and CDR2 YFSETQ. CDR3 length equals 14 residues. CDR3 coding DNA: TGCGCCAGCAGATCCCGAGGACAGGGGGATGGCTACACCTTC. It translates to CASRSRGQGDGYTF.

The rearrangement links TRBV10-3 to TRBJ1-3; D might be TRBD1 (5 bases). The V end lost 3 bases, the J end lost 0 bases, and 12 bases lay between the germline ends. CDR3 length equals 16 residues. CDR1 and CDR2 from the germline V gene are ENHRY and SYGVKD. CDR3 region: CAISERGRSSGNTIYF. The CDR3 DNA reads TGTGCCATCAGTGAAAGGGGACGGAGCTCTGGAAACACCATATATTTT.

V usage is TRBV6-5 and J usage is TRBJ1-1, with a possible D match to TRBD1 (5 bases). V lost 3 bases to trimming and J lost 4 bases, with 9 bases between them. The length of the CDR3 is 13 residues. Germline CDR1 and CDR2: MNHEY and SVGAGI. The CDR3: CASSYMGGTEAFF. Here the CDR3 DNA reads TGTGCCAGCAGTTATATGGGGGGCACTGAAGCTTTCTTT.

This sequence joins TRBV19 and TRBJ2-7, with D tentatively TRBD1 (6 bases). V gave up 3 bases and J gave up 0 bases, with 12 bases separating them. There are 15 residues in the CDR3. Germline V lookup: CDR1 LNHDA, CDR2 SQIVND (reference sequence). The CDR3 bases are TGTGCCAGTAGTATGGGGACACTGAGCTCCTACGAGCAGTACTTC. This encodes CASSMGTLSSYEQYF.

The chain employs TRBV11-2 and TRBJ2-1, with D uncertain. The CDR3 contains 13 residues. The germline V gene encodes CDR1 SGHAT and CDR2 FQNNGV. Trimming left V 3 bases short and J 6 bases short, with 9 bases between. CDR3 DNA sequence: TGTGCCAGCAGCTTCGTCCGGAGCAATGAGCAGTTCTTC. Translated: CASSFVRSNEQFF.

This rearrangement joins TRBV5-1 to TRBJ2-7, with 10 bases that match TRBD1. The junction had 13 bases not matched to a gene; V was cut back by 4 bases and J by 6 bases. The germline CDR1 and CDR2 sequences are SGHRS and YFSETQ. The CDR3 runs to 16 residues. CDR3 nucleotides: TGCGCCAGCAGCCCCGAGTTGACAGGGGGCGAAGGCGAGCAGTACTTC. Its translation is CASSPELTGGEGEQYF. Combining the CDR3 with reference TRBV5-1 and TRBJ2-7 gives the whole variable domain KAGVTQTPRYLIKTRGQQVTLSCSPISGHRSVSWYQQTPGQGLQFLFEYFSETQRNKGNFPGRFSGRQFSNSRSEMNVSTLELGDSALYLCASSPELTGGEGEQYFGPGTRLTVT.

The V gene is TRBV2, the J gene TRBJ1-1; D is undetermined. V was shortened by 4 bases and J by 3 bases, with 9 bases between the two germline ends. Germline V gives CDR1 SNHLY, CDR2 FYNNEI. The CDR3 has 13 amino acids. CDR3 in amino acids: CASSGQLDTEAFF. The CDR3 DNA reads TGTGCCAGCAGTGGACAATTGGACACTGAAGCTTTCTTT.

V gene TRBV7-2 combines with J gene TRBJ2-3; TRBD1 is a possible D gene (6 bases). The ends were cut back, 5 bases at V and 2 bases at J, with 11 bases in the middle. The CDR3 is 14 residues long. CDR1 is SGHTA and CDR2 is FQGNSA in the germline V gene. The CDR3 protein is CASSTQGFTDTQYF. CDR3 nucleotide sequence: TGTGCCAGCAGCACACAGGGATTCACAGATACGCAGTATTTT.

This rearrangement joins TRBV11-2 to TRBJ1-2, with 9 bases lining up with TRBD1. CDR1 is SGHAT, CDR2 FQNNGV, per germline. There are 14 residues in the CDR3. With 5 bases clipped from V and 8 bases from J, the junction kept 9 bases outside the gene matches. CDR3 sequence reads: CASSPRDRARGYTF. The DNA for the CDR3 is TGTGCCAGCAGCCCGAGGGACAGGGCGCGGGGCTACACCTTC.

The CDR3 protein is CASRPMAGGPGDTQYF. CDR3 DNA: TGTGCCAGTAGACCCATGGCGGGGGGACCCGGAGATACGCAGTATTTT. The J gene is TRBJ2-3, the V gene TRBV19, with 8 bases aligning to TRBD2. Germline CDR1 is LNHDA and CDR2 is SQIVND (reference sequence). CDR3 length equals 16 residues. After removal of 6 bases from V and 5 bases from J, the junction contained 13 bases not matched to a gene.

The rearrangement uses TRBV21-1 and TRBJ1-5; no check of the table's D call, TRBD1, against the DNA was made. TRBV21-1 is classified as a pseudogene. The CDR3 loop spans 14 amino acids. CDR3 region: CANPLLQRNQPQHF. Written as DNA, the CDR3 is TGTGCCAACCCCCTCCTACAGCGCAATCAGCCCCAGCATTTT.

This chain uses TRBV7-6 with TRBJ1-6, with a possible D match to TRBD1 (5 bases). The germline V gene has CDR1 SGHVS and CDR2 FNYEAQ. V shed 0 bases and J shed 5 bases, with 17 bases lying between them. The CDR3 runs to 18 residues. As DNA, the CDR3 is TGTGCCAGCAGCTTAGCAACTTCATGGGGGTCAGATAATTCACCCCTCCACTTT. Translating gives CASSLATSWGSDNSPLHF.

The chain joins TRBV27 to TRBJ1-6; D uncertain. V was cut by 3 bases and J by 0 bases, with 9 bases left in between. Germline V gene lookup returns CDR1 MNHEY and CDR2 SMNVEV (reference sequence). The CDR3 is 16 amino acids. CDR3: CASSFAEGSYNSPLHF. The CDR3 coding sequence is TGTGCCAGCAGTTTCGCTGAAGGCTCCTATAATTCACCCCTCCACTTT.

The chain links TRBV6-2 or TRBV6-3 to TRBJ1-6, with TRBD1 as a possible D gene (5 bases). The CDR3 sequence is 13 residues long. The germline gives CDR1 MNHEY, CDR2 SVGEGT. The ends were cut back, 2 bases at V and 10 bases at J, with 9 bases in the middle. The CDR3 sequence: CASSYQGQSPLHF. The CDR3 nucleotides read TGTGCCAGCAGTTACCAGGGTCAGTCACCCCTCCACTTT.

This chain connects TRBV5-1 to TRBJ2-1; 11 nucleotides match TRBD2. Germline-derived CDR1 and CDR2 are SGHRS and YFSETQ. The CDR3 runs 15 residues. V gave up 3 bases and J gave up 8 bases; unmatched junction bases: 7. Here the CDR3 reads CASSSLAGGGDEQFF. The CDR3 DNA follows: TGCGCCAGCAGCTCCCTAGCGGGGGGCGGGGATGAGCAGTTCTTC.

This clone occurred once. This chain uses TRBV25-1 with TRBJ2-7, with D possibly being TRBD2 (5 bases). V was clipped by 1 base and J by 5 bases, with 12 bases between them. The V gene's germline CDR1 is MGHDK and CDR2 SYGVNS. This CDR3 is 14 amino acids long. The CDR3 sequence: CASSESGRSDEQYF. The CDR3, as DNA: TGTGCCAGCAGTGAATCTGGGAGAAGTGACGAGCAGTACTTC.

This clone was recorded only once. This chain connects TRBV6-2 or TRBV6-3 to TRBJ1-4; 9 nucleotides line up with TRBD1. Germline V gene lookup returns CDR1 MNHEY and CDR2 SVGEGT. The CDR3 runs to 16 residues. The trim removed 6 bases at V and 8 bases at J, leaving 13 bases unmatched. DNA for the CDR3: TGTGCCAGCAGCCCTTCTCTGGGACAGGGAAAGGAAAAACTGTTTTTT. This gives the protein CASSPSLGQGKEKLFF.

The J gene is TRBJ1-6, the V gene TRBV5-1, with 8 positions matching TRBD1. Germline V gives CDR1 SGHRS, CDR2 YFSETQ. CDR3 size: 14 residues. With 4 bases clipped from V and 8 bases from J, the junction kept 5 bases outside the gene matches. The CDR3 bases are TGCGCCAGCAGCCTGGGACAGGATCATTCACCCCTCCACTTT. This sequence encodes CASSLGQDHSPLHF.

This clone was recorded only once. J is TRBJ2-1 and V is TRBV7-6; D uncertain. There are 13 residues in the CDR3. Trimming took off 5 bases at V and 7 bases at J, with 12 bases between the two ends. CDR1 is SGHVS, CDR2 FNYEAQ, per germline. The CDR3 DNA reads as TGTGCCAGCAGCGATGGATTGGGGAATGAGCAGTTCTTC. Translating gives CASSDGLGNEQFF.

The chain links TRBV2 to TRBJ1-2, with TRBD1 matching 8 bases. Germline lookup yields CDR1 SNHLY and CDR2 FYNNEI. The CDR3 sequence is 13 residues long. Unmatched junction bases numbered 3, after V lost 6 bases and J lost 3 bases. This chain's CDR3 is CASRTDRDYGYTF. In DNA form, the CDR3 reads TGTGCCAGCAGGACGGACAGGGACTATGGCTACACCTTC.

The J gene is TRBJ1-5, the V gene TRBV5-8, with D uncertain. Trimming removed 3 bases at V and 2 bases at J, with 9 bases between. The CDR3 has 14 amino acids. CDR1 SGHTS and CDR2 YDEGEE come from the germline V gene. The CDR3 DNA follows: TGTGCCAGCAGCTACAGAGTCGGCAATCAGCCCCAGCATTTT. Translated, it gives CASSYRVGNQPQHF.

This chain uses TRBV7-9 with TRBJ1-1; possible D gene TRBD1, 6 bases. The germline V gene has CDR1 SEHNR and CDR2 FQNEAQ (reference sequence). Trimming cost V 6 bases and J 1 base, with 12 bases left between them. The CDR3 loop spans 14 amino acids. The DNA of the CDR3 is TGTGCCAGCAGACCAGGACAGTGGAACACTGAAGCTTTCTTT. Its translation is CASRPGQWNTEAFF.

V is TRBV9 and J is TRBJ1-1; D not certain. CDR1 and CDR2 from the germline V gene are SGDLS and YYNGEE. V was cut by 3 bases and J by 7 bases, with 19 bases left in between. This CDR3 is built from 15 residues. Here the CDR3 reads CASSEGVGEFGEAFF. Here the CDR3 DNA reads TGTGCCAGCAGCGAGGGAGTGGGAGAGTTTGGTGAAGCTTTCTTT.

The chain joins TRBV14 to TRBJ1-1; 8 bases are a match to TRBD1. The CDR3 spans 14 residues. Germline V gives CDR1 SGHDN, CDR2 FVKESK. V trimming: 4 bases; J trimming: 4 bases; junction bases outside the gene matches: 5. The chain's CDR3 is CASSLDRGFTEAFF. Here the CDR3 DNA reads TGTGCCAGCAGCCTAGACAGGGGATTCACTGAAGCTTTCTTT.

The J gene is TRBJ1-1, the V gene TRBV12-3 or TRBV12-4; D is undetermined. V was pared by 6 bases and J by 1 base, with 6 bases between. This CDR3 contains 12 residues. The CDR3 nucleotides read TGTGCCAGCAGCAACCCGAACACTGAAGCTTTCTTT. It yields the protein CASSNPNTEAFF.